The next 3 T cell receptor beta chains were all read from a single sample in a study of T cells after yellow fever vaccination. TCRdb passed the 5' RACE reads through MiXCR, listing each CDR3 protein once. The data show roughly 190,000 distinct CDR3 sequences, about 11% seen once. The specimen was CD8+ T cells sorted from PBMCs, collected 15 days after the yellow fever booster vaccination. These receptors were taken from a man between 18 and 35 years old who received the YFV17D yellow fever vaccine.

V and J are TRBV6-5 and TRBJ2-1, with no clear D. The CDR3 has 15 residues. Trimming took off 1 base at V and 0 bases at J, with 7 bases between the two ends. Germline V gene data show CDR1 as MNHEY and CDR2 as SVGAGI. CDR3 in DNA: TGTGCCAGCAGTTACTTTCAGAACTCCTACAATGAGCAGTTCTTC. Translation gives CASSYFQNSYNEQFF.

The rearrangement links TRBV5-6 to TRBJ2-7; no clear D gene. V was cut by 2 bases and J by 1 base, with 7 bases left in between. The CDR3 extends over 13 amino acids. Germline V gives CDR1 SGHDT, CDR2 YYEEEE. The DNA of the CDR3 is TGTGCCAGCAGCTTCTTTCTGTCCTACGAGCAGTACTTC. This gives the protein CASSFFLSYEQYF.

The chain has TRBV27 and TRBJ2-7; D possibly uses TRBD1 or TRBD2 (5 bases each). This CDR3 is built from 13 residues. The germline gives CDR1 MNHEY, CDR2 SMNVEV (reference sequence). V lost 9 bases and J lost 2, with 14 bases in between. This CDR3 is CASHGTLTYEQYF. In nucleotides, the CDR3 is TGTGCCAGTCACGGGACGCTGACCTACGAGCAGTACTTC.